This T cell receptor (beta chain) stems from a study of blood T cell repertoires in COVID-19. Overall study: Sources were T cells, B-cell-depleted T cells, or PBMCs; the material itself was cDNA or gDNA.

This CDR3 has 17 residues. The V segment lost 4 bases and the J segment 2 bases; nucleotides outside the gene matches: 7. The germline V gene has CDR1 SGHAT and CDR2 FQNNGV. Produced via immunoSEQ multiplex PCR; TCRdb's table is partial and in-frame only. Of approximately 190,000 clones in the sample, around 86% were seen once. V and J are TRBV11-2 and TRBJ1-4, with TRBD1 matching 10 bases. This clonotype was sampled from a woman between 40 and 50 years old in a cohort exposed to, infected with or recovered from COVID-19 (not recorded which). Material for sequencing was PBMCs or T cells enriched from blood (not recorded which). CDR3 protein: CASSSLRGQGTNEKLFF. The DNA for the CDR3 is TGTGCCAGCAGCTCGCTTCGGGGACAGGGGACTAATGAAAAACTGTTTTTT.